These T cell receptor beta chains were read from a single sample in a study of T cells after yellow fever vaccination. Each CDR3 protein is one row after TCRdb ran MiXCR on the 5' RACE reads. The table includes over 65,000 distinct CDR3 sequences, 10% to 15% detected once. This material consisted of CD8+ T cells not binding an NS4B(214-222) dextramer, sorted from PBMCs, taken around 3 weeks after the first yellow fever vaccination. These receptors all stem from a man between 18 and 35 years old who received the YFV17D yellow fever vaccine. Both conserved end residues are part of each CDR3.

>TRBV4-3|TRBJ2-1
CASSQGETFEQFF
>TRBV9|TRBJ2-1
CASAGGGGNSYNEQFF
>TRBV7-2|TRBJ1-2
CASSLEGADLNYGYTF
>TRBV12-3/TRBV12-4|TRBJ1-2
CASSLGTGDYGYTF
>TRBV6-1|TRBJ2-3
CASSEGHSTDTQYF
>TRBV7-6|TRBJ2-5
CASSLRLVEETQYF
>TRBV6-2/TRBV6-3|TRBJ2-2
CASSYSTSGGAGGELFF
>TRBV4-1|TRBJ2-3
CASSQTPPRGTDTQYF
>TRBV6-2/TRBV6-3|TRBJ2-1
CASSPRSGGAWNQQFF
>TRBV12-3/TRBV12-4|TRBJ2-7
CASSLGPPSSYEQYF
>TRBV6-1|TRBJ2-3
CASSAPSGPADTQYF
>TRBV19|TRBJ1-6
CASSRWTASPLHF
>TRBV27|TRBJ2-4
CASSYARGPSAKNIQYF
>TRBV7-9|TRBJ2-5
CASSYGGPQETQYF
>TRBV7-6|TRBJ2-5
CASSLGQGEQETQYF
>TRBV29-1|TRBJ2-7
CSVEDRTRTYEQYF
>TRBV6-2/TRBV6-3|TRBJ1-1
CASSYSTYSNTEAFF
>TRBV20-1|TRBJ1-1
CSASPSATRDTEAFF
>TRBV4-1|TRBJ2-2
CASSPPRTGILNTGELFF
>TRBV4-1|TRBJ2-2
CASSQGPGQGDTGELFF
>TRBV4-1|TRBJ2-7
CASSQISSYEQYF
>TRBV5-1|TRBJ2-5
CASSLVSSGVSPIYF
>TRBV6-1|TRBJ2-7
CASSERSGASSYEQYF